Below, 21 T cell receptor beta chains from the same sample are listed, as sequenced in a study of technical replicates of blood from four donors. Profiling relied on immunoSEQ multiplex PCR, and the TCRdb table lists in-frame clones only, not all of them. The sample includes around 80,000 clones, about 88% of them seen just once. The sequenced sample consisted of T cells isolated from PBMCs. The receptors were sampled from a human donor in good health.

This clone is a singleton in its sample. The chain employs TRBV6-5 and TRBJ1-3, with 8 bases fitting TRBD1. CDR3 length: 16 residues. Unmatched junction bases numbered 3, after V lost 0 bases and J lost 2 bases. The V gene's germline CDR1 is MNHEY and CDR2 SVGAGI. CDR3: CASSYSDRGAGNTIYF. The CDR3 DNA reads TGTGCCAGCAGTTACTCAGACAGGGGTGCTGGAAACACCATATATTTT.

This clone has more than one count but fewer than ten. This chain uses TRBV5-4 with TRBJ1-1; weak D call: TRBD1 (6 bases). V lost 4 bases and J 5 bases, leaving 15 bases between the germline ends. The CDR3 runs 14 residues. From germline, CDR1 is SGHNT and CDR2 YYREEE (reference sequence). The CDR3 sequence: CASSIQGGWTEAFF. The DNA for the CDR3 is TGTGCCAGCAGCATACAGGGTGGATGGACTGAAGCTTTCTTT.

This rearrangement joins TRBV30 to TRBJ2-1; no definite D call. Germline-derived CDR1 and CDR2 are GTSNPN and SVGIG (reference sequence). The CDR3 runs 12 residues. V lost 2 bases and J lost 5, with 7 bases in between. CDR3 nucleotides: TGTGCCTGGAGTCTACGAAACAATGAGCAGTTCTTC. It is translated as CAWSLRNNEQFF.

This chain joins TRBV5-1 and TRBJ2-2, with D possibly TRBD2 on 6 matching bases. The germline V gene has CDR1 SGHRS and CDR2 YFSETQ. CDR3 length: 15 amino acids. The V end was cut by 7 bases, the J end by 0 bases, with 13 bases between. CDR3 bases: TGCGCCAGCTGGAAAGGACTAACGAACACCGGGGAGCTGTTTTTT. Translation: CASWKGLTNTGELFF.

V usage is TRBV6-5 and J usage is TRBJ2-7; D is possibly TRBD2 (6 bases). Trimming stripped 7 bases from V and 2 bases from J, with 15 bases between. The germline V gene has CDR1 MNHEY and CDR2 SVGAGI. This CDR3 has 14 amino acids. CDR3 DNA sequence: TGTGCCAGCATGGGCGGGAAGAACACCTACGAGCAGTACTTC. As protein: CASMGGKNTYEQYF.

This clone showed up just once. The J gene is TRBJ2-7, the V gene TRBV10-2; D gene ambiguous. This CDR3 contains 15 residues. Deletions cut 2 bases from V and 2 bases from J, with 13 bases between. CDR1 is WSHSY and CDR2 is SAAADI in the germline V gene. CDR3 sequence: CASSEQYNSTYEQYF. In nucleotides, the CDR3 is TGCGCCAGCAGTGAGCAGTATAACAGCACCTACGAGCAGTACTTC.

Written as DNA, the CDR3 is TGTGCCAGCAGCTTAGTTTCCAGGGGGCTCACCGGGGAGCTGTTTTTT. Its protein product is CASSLVSRGLTGELFF. The chain recombines TRBV7-8 with TRBJ2-2, with 8 bases that match TRBD1. Germline-derived CDR1 and CDR2 are SGHVS and FQNEAQ. The V segment lost 1 base and the J segment 4 bases; nucleotides outside the gene matches: 5. This CDR3 spans 16 amino acids.

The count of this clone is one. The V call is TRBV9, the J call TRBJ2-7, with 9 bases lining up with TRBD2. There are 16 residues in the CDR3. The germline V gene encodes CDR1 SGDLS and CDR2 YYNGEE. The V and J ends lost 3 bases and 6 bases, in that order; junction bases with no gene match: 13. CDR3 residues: CASSADQLAGPSEQYF. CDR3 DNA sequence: TGTGCCAGCAGCGCAGACCAACTAGCGGGTCCCTCCGAGCAGTACTTC.

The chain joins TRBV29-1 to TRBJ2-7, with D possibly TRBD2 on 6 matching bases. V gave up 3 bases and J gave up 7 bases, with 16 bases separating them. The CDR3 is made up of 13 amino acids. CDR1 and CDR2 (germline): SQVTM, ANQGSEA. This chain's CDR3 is CSVEGTGVEEQYF. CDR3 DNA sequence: TGCAGCGTTGAGGGAACGGGAGTGGAAGAGCAGTACTTC.

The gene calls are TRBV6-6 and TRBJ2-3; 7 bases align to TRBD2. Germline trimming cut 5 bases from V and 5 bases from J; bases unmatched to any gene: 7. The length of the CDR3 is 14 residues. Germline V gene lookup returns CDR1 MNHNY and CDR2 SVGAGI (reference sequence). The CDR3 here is CASSLAALRDTQYF. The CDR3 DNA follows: TGTGCCAGCAGTCTAGCGGCCTTGAGAGATACGCAGTATTTT.

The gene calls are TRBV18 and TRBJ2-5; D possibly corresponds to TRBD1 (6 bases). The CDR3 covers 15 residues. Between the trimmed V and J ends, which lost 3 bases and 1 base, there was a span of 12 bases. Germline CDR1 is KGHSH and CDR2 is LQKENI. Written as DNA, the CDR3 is TGTGCCAGCTCACCGCTACGGACAGCCCAAGAGACCCAGTACTTC. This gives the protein CASSPLRTAQETQYF.

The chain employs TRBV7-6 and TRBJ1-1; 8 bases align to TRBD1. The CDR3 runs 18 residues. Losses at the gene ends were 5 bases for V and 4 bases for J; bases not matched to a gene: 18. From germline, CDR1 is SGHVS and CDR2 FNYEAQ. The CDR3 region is CASSQPTGDAFRGTEAFF. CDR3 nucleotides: TGTGCCAGCAGCCAGCCGACAGGGGATGCCTTTAGGGGCACTGAAGCTTTCTTT.

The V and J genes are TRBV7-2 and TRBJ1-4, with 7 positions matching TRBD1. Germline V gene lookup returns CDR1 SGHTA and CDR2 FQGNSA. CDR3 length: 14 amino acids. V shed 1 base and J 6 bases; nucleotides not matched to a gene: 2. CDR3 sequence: CASSLGTGHEKLFF. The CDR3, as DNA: TGTGCCAGCAGCTTAGGGACAGGACATGAAAAACTGTTTTTT.

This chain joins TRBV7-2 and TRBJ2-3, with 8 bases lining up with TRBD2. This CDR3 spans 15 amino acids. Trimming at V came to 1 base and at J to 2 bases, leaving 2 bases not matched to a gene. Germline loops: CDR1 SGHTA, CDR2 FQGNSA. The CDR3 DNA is TGTGCCAGCAGCTTAGGACTAGCGTACACAGATACGCAGTATTTT. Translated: CASSLGLAYTDTQYF.

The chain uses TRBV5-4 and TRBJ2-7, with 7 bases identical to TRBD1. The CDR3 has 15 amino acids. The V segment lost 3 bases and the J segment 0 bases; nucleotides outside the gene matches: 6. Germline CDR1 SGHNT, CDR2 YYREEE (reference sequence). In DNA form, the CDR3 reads TGTGCCAGCAGCTCAAAGGGACAGTTCTCCTACGAGCAGTACTTC. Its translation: CASSSKGQFSYEQYF. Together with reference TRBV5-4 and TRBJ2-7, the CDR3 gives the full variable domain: ETGVTQSPTHLIKTRGQQVTLRCSSQSGHNTVSWYQQALGQGPQFIFQYYREEENGRGNFPPRFSGLQFPNYSSELNVNALELDDSALYLCASSSKGQFSYEQYFGPGTRLTVT.

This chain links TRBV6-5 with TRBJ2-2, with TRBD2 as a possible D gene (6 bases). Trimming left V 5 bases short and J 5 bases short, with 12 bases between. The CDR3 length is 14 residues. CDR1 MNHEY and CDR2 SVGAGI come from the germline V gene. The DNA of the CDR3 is TGTGCCAGCAGTACTCTAGCGTTTACCGGGGAGCTGTTTTTT. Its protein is CASSTLAFTGELFF.

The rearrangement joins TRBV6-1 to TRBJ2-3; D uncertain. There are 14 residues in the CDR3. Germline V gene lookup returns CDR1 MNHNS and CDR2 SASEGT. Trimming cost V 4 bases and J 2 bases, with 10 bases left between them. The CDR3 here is CASSALFSTDTQYF. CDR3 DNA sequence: TGTGCCAGCAGTGCACTTTTCTCCACAGATACGCAGTATTTT.

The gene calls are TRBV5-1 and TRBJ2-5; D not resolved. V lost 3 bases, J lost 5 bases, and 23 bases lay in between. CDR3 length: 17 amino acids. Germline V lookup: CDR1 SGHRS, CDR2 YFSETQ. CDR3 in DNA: TGCGCCAGCAGCTCACAACAGATACGCTACGTGTCGGAGACCCAGTACTTC. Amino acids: CASSSQQIRYVSETQYF.

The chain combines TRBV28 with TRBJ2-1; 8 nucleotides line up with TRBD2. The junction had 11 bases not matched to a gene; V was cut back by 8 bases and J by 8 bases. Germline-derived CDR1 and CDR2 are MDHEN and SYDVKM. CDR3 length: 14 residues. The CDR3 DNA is TGTGCCAGCGTAACGGGAGGGCCAGTTGATGAGCAGTTCTTC. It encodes CASVTGGPVDEQFF.

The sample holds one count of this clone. CDR3 residues: CASSLEGEGRDGYTF. The CDR3 region has the DNA TGTGCCAGCAGCTTAGAAGGGGAGGGTCGTGATGGCTACACCTTC. V gene TRBV13 combines with J gene TRBJ1-2; perhaps TRBD1 as D (5 bases). From germline, CDR1 is PRHDT and CDR2 FYEKMQ (reference sequence). Trimming took off 1 base at V and 6 bases at J, with 15 bases between the two ends. The CDR3 loop spans 15 amino acids. Using reference TRBV13 and TRBJ1-2 for the parts outside the CDR3, the full variable domain is AAGVIQSPRHLIKEKRETATLKCYPIPRHDTVYWYQQGPGQDPQFLISFYEKMQSDKGSIPDRFSAQQFSDYHSELNMSSLELGDSALYFCASSLEGEGRDGYTFGSGTRLTVV.

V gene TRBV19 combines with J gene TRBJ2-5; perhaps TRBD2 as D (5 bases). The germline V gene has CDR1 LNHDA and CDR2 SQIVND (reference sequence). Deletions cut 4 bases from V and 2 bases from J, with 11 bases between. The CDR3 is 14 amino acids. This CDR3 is CASSKPGIQETQYF. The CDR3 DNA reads TGTGCCAGTAGTAAACCGGGAATTCAAGAGACCCAGTACTTC.